The T cell receptor beta chain described here comes from a study of T cell responses to AZD1222 COVID-19 vaccine. This clone was observed a single time. The CDR3 sequence is 17 residues long. Losses at the gene ends were 4 bases for V and 1 base for J; bases not matched to a gene: 9. Germline V gene lookup returns CDR1 SGHRS and CDR2 YFSETQ. The protocol was immunoSEQ multiplex PCR, while the TCRdb copy is restricted to in-frame clones and leaves out a portion. The sample includes about 130,000 clones, around 90% seen only once; the top ten take approximately 1.5%. The TCR sequence derives from an adult in good health. The sample here was peripheral blood, taken on day 0 of AZD1222 vaccination. The chain carries TRBV5-1 and TRBJ2-3; 10 bases are a match to TRBD2. CDR3 coding DNA: TGCGCCAGCAGCCCCCCCATAGCGGGGGGCGGCACAGATACGCAGTATTTT. It translates to CASSPPIAGGGTDTQYF. The variable domain in full, completed from reference TRBV5-1 and TRBJ2-3, reads KAGVTQTPRYLIKTRGQQVTLSCSPISGHRSVSWYQQTPGQGLQFLFEYFSETQRNKGNFPGRFSGRQFSNSRSEMNVSTLELGDSALYLCASSPPIAGGGTDTQYFGPGTRLTVL.